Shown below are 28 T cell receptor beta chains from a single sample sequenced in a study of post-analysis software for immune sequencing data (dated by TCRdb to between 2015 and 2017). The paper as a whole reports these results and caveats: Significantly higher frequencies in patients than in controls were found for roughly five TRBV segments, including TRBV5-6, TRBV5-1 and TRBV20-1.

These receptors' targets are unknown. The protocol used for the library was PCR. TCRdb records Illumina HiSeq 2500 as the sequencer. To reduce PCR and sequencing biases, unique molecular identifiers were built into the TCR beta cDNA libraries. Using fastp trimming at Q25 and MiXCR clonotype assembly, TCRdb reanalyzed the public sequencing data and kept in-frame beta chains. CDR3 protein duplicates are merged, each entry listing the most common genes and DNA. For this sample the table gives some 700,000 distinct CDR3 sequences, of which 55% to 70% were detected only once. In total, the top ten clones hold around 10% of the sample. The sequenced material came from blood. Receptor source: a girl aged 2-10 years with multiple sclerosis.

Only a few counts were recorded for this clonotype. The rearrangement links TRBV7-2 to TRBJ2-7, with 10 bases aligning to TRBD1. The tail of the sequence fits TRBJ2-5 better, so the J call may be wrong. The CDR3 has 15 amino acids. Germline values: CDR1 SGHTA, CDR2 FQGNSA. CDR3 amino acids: CASSSQGQGVETQYF. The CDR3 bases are TGTGCCAGCAGCTCTCAAGGACAGGGGGTGGAGACCCAGTACTTC.

CDR3: CSATPGETQYF. DNA for the CDR3: TGCAGTGCCACCCCGGGCGAGACCCAGTACTTC. The rearrangement joins TRBV20-1 to TRBJ2-5; D gene unclear. The V gene's germline CDR1 is DFQATT and CDR2 SNEGSKA (reference sequence). CDR3 size: 11 residues. V lost 6 bases and J 5 bases, leaving 10 bases between the germline ends.

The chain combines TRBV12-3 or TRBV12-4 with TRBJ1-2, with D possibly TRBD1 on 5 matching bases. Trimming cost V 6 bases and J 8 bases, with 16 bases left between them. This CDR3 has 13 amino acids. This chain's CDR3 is CASSRGPGGGYTF. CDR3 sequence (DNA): TGTGCCAGCAGCCGCGGCCCGGGGGGAGGCTACACCTTC.

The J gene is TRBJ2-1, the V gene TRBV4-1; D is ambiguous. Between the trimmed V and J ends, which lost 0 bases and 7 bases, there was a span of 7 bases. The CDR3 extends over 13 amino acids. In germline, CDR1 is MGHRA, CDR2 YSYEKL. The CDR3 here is CASSQEIWNEQFF. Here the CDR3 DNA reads TGCGCCAGCAGCCAAGAGATATGGAATGAGCAGTTCTTC.

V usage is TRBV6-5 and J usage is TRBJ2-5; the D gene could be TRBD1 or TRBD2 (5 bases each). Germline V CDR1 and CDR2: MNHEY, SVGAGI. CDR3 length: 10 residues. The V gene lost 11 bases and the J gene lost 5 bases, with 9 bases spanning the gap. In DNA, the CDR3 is TGTGCCGTATGGGGGGAGACCCAGTACTTC. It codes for CAVWGETQYF.

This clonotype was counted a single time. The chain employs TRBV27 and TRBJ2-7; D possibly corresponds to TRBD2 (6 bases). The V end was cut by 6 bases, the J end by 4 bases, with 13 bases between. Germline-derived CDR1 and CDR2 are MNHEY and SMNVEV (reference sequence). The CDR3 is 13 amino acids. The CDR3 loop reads CASSRRAGYEQYF. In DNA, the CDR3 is TGTGCCAGCAGCCGGAGGGCCGGGTACGAGCAGTACTTC.

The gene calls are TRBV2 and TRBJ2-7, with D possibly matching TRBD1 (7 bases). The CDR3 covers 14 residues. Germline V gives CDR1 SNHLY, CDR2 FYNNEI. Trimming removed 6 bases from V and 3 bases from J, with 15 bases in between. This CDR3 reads CASRDAGQNYEQYF. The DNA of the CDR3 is TGTGCCAGCAGAGACGCGGGACAGAACTACGAGCAGTACTTC.

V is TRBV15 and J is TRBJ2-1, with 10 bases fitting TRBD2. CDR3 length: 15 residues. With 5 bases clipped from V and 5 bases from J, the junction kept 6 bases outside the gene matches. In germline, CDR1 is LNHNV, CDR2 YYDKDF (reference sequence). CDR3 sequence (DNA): TGTGCCACCAGCGTAAGGACTAGCGGCCACAATGAGCAGTTCTTC. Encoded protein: CATSVRTSGHNEQFF.

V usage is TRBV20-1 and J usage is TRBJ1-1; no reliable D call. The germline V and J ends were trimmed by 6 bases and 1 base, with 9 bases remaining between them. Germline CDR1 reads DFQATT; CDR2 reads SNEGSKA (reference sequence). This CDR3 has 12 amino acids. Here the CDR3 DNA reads TGCAGTGCCCCGGATAAGAACACTGAAGCTTTCTTT. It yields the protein CSAPDKNTEAFF.

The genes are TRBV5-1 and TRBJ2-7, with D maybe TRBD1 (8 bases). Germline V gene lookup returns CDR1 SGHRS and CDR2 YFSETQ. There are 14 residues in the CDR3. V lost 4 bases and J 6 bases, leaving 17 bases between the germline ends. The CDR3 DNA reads TGCGCCAGCAGCGAAACGACAGGGGAGGGCGAGCAGTACTTC. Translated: CASSETTGEGEQYF.

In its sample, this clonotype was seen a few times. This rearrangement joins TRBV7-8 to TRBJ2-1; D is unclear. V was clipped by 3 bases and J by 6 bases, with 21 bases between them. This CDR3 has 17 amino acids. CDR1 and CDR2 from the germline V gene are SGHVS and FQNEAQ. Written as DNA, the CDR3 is TGTGCCAGCAGCTTCGTAGGCGGATCCCATATCGGCAATGAGCAGTTCTTC. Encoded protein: CASSFVGGSHIGNEQFF.

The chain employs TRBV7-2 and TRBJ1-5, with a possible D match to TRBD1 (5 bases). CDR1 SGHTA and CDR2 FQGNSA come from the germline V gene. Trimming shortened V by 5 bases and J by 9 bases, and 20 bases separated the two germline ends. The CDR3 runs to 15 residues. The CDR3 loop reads CASSPTAGQGWPQHF. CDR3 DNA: TGTGCCAGCAGCCCGACGGCAGGGCAAGGGTGGCCCCAGCATTTT.

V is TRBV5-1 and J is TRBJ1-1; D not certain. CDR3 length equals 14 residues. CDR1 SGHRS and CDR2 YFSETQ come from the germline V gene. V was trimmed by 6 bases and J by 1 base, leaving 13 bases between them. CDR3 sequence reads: CASTPDVGNTEAFF. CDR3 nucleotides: TGCGCCAGCACCCCCGATGTGGGGAACACTGAAGCTTTCTTT.

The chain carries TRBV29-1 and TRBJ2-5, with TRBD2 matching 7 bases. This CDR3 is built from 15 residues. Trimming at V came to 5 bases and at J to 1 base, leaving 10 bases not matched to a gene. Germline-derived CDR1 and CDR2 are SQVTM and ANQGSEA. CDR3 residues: CSVRLAGSFQETQYF. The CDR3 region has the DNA TGCAGCGTTCGCTTAGCGGGTTCATTCCAAGAGACCCAGTACTTC.

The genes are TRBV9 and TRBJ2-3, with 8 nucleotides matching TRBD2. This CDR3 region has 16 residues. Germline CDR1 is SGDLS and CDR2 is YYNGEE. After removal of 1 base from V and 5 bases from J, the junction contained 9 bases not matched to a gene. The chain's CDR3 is CASSVFLREAGDTQYF. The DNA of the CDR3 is TGTGCCAGCAGCGTATTCTTGCGGGAGGCGGGAGATACGCAGTATTTT.

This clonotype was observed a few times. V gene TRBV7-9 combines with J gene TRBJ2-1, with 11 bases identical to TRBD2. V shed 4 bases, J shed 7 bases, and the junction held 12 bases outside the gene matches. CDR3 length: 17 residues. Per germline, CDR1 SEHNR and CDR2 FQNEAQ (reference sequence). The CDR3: CASSSRRLAGGGNEQFF. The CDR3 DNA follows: TGTGCCAGCAGCTCCAGGAGGCTAGCGGGGGGAGGTAATGAGCAGTTCTTC. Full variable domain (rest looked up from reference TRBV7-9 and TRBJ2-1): DTGVSQNPRHKITKRGQNVTFRCDPISEHNRLYWYRQTLGQGPEFLTYFQNEAQLEKSRLLSDRFSAERPKGSFSTLEIQRTEQGDSAMYLCASSSRRLAGGGNEQFFGPGTRLTVL.

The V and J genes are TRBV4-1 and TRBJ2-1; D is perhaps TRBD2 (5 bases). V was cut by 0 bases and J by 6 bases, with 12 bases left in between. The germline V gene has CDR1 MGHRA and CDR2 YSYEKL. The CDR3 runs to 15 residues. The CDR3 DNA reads TGCGCCAGCAGCCAAGAAAATTCGGGATGCAATGAGCAGTTCTTC. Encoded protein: CASSQENSGCNEQFF.

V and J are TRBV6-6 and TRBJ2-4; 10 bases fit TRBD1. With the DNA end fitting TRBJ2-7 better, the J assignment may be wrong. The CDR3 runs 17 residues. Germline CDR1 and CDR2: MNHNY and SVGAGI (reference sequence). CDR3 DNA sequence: TGTGCCAGCAGTTACTCCCCGGGACAGGGGATACCCTACGAGCAGTACTTC. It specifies CASSYSPGQGIPYEQYF.

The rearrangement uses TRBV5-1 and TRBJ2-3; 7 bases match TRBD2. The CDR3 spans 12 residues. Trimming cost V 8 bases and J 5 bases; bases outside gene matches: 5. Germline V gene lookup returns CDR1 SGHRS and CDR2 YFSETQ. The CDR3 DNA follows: TGCGCCAGTTGGGGGGGAGGAGATACGCAGTATTTT. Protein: CASWGGGDTQYF.

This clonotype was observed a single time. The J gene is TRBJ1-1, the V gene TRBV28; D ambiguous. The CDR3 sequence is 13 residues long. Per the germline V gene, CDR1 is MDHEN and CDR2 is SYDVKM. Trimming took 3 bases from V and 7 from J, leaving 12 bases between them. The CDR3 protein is CASSLVYGVEAFF. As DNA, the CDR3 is TGTGCCAGCAGTTTGGTGTATGGGGTTGAAGCTTTCTTT.

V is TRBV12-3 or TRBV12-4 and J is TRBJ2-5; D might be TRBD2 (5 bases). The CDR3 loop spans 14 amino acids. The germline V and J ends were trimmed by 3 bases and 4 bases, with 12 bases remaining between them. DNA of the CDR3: TGTGCCAGCAGTTTCGAGGGTAGAGGAGAGACCCAGTACTTC. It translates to CASSFEGRGETQYF.

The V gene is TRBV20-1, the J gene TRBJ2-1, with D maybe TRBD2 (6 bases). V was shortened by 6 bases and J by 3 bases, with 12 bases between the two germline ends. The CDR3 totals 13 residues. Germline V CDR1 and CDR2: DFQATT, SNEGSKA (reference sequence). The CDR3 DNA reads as TGCAGTGCCGCAGGCGGGGTCTACAATGAGCAGTTCTTC. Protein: CSAAGGVYNEQFF.

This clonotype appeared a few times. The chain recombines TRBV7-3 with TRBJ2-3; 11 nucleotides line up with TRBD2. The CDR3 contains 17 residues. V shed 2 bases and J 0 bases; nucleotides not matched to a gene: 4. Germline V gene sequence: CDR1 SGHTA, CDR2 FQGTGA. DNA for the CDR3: TGTGCCAGCAGCTTAGGAGTAGCGGGAGGGAGCACAGATACGCAGTATTTT. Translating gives CASSLGVAGGSTDTQYF.

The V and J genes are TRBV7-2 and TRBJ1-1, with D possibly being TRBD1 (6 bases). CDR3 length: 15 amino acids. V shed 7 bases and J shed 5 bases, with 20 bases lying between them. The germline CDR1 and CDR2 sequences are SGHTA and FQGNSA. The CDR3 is CASKKSRGQETEAFF. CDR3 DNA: TGTGCCAGCAAGAAATCTCGGGGGCAGGAGACTGAAGCTTTCTTT.

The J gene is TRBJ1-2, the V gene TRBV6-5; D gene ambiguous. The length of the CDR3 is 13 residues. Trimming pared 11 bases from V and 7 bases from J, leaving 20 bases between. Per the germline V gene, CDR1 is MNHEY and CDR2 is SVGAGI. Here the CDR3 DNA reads TGTGCCGCGGGAGCAGAGTCTCTTCGTGGCTACACCTTC. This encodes CAAGAESLRGYTF.

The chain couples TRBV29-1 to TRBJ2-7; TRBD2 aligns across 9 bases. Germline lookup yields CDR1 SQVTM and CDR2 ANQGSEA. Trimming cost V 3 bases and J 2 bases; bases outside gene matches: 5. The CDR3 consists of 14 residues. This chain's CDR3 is CSVEGGRAPYEQYF. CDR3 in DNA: TGCAGCGTTGAGGGCGGGAGGGCCCCCTACGAGCAGTACTTC.

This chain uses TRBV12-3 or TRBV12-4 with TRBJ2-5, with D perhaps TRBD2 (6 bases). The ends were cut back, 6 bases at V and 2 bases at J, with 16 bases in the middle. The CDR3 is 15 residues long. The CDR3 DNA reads TGTGCCAGCAGCGGAGGGGAATTCACACAAGAGACCCAGTACTTC. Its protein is CASSGGEFTQETQYF.

As DNA, the CDR3 is TGCGCCAGCAGATCCGAAGCGGGAGGACTCTACGAGCAGTACTTC. This gives the protein CASRSEAGGLYEQYF. J is TRBJ2-7 and V is TRBV5-1; TRBD2 aligns across 9 bases. In germline, CDR1 is SGHRS, CDR2 YFSETQ. V lost 5 bases, J lost 3 bases, and 9 bases stayed unmatched. This CDR3 has 15 amino acids.